The entry below describes one T cell receptor (beta chain). Its antigen is not known. The record originates from a study of CXCR3-negative and CXCR3-positive naive CD8 T cells. The TRB cDNA libraries were prepared by 5' RACE with UMI labels. With the 5' RACE reads reprocessed, TCRdb shows one record per CDR3 protein and no DNA. The sample table sets out around 60,000 distinct CDR3 sequences. Per CD8+ T cell subset, triplicate sorts of approximately 270,000 cells each were done. The CD45RO-CCR7+CD27+CD95- phenotype denoted naive CD8+ T cells. Overall study results and limits: Partly lower CXCR3 expression followed cryopreservation, and most assays relied on fresh PBMCs.

The CDR3 totals 16 residues. Germline V gene sequence: CDR1 LGHNA, CDR2 YNFKEQ. Material for sequencing was naive CXCR3- CD8+ T cells from blood. As for subset: CD45RO-CCR7+CD27+CD95- naive CD8+ T cells lacking CXCR3 (TNR3-). This clonotype was obtained from a human donor in good health. Some clones in this sample may be carry-over from other donors' samples. The V call is TRBV4-2, the J call TRBJ2-1; TCRdb's D gene call, TRBD1, goes unchecked for lack of DNA. The CDR3 sequence is CASSQDNQGGPSEQFF.